This TCR beta chain was found in a study of a mutant IDH1 vaccine in newly diagnosed glioma. Turning to the study itself: Patients got their first vaccination 4-6 weeks after radiotherapy alone, or with temozolomide cycles. Overall study findings and caveats: Vaccine-induced immune responses were detected in around 92% of patients. Among top peripheral T cell clonotypes, changes seemed unrelated to pseudoprogression.

Indicated time point: week 5, during vaccination. Each dose of the vaccine consisted of 300 ug of mutant IDH1 20-mer peptide, with topical imiquimod. Details on this clone: Antigen: not known.

The CDR3 is made up of 12 amino acids. V lost 5 bases and J 12 bases, leaving 14 bases between the germline ends. Per the germline V gene, CDR1 is MNHNY and CDR2 is SVGAGI (reference sequence). Using immunoSEQ multiplex PCR, the repertoire was profiled, and TCRdb retains in-frame clones only, with some absent. The table has 56,000 or so clones, 78% seen once; the top ten hold 1.5% to 2%. This TCR was sampled from a woman aged 40 to 50 with glioma. The sample here was PBMCs, taken from a glioma patient whose treatment included an IDH1 peptide vaccine. The chain couples TRBV6-6 to TRBJ2-1, with D tentatively TRBD2 (6 bases). The CDR3 reads CASSPSGSGQFF. For the CDR3, the DNA is TGTGCCAGCAGTCCCAGTGGTAGCGGGCAGTTCTTC.